A single sample is the source of the 14 T cell receptor beta chains below, sequenced in a study of shared clonotypes between healthy human individuals. Here immunoSEQ multiplex PCR was the method, and the copy in TCRdb shows in-frame clones only, minus some. The repertoire holds over 950,000 clones, with approximately 80% as singletons. The specimen was memory CD4+ T cells from PBMCs. As to subset: CD45RA-negative fraction. These receptors came from a man aged 18 to 29 in good health. Some clones in this sample may be carry-over from other donors' samples.

The V and J genes are TRBV11-2 and TRBJ2-2; D remains ambiguous. From germline, CDR1 is SGHAT and CDR2 FQNNGV. CDR3 size: 13 residues. V dropped 4 bases and J dropped 3 bases, with 6 bases sitting between them. The CDR3, as DNA: TGTGCCAGCAGCTCCCACTACACCGGGGAGCTGTTTTTT. Protein product: CASSSHYTGELFF.

This chain links TRBV10-3 with TRBJ2-3; the match to TRBD1 covers 7 bases. The CDR3 contains 12 residues. The V gene's germline CDR1 is ENHRY and CDR2 SYGVKD. Germline trimming cut 11 bases from V and 6 bases from J; bases unmatched to any gene: 8. CDR3 coding DNA: TGTGCCCACAGGGGCGCCGGGGATACGCAGTATTTT. Encoded protein: CAHRGAGDTQYF.

A note on this clone: Other DNA sequences in the sample encode the same CDR3. The rearrangement links TRBV7-2 to TRBJ2-7, with TRBD1 as a possible D gene (5 bases). This CDR3 is 13 amino acids long. Germline CDR1 SGHTA, CDR2 FQGNSA. The V and J ends lost 2 bases and 2 bases respectively, with 7 bases between them. CDR3 DNA sequence: TGTGCCAGCAGCTTACTAGGGGCCTACGAGCAGTACTTC. Translated, it gives CASSLLGAYEQYF.

The chain uses TRBV7-3 and TRBJ2-2; 7 bases agree with TRBD1. Germline loops: CDR1 SGHTA, CDR2 FQGTGA. The length of the CDR3 is 16 residues. Losses at the gene ends were 0 bases for V and 5 bases for J; bases not matched to a gene: 6. CDR3 nucleotide sequence: TGTGCCAGCAGCTTAACCGCCAGGGGGTATACCGGGGAGCTGTTTTTT. Translation gives CASSLTARGYTGELFF. Together with reference TRBV7-3 and TRBJ2-2, the CDR3 gives the full variable domain: GAGVSQTPSNKVTEKGKYVELRCDPISGHTALYWYRQSLGQGPEFLIYFQGTGAADDSGLPNDRFFAVRPEGSVSTLKIQRTERGDSAVYLCASSLTARGYTGELFFGEGSRLTVL.

In this sample, this clone turned up a few times. This chain links TRBV28 with TRBJ2-5; D gene ambiguous. With the DNA end fitting TRBJ2-7 better, the J assignment may be wrong. The CDR3 runs to 13 residues. Germline V gene sequence: CDR1 MDHEN, CDR2 SYDVKM. The CDR3 spells CASTAYVGYEQYF. Written as DNA, the CDR3 is TGTGCCAGCACCGCCTACGTAGGCTACGAGCAGTACTTC.

The rearrangement uses TRBV5-1 and TRBJ1-2; the D gene is possibly TRBD1 (6 bases). The V gene lost 5 bases and the J gene lost 7 bases, with 21 bases spanning the gap. CDR3 length: 15 amino acids. CDR1 and CDR2 (germline): SGHRS, YFSETQ. DNA of the CDR3: TGCGCCAGCAGTGACTTGAAAGGGGGGGAAGGTGGCTACACCTTC. It translates to CASSDLKGGEGGYTF.

The chain employs TRBV7-2 and TRBJ1-2; D remains ambiguous. The CDR3 loop spans 14 amino acids. CDR1 is SGHTA, CDR2 FQGNSA, per germline. The V end was cut by 2 bases, the J end by 8 bases, with 15 bases between. CDR3 region: CASSLRNPRVGYTF. CDR3 nucleotides: TGTGCCAGCAGCTTACGGAACCCGAGGGTCGGCTACACCTTC.

The rearrangement links TRBV5-6 to TRBJ2-3; 9 nucleotides line up with TRBD2. J gave up 3 bases and V 0 bases, and 5 bases lay outside the gene matches. Germline V gene data show CDR1 as SGHDT and CDR2 as YYEEEE. The CDR3 has 16 amino acids. The CDR3 loop reads CASSLGSGRGTDTQYF. DNA of the CDR3: TGTGCCAGCAGCTTGGGTAGCGGGAGAGGGACAGATACGCAGTATTTT. The full variable domain, its missing parts supplied by reference TRBV5-6 and TRBJ2-3, is DAGVTQSPTHLIKTRGQQVTLRCSPKSGHDTVSWYQQALGQGPQFIFQYYEEEERQRGNFPDRFSGHQFPNYSSELNVNALLLGDSALYLCASSLGSGRGTDTQYFGPGTRLTVL.

The chain employs TRBV6-5 and TRBJ2-1; 7 nucleotides agree with TRBD1. The germline gives CDR1 MNHEY, CDR2 SVGAGI. V was clipped by 6 bases and J by 3 bases; unmatched bases: 5. The CDR3 contains 14 residues. CDR3: CASRLRDSYNEQFF. In DNA form, the CDR3 reads TGTGCCAGCAGATTACGGGACAGCTACAATGAGCAGTTCTTC.

The chain links TRBV28 to TRBJ1-2, with D hard to call. Germline V CDR1 and CDR2: MDHEN, SYDVKM. Trimming took 6 bases from V and 7 from J, leaving 9 bases between them. The CDR3 length is 11 residues. CDR3 loop: CASRPTRGYTF. DNA for the CDR3: TGTGCCAGCAGACCTACACGTGGCTACACCTTC.

The chain uses TRBV7-2 and TRBJ2-5; D not resolved. The length of the CDR3 is 11 residues. The germline V and J ends were trimmed by 4 bases and 5 bases, with 5 bases remaining between them. Germline CDR1 SGHTA, CDR2 FQGNSA. The CDR3, as DNA: TGTGCCAGCAGCTCCTATGAGACCCAGTACTTC. The encoded protein is CASSSYETQYF.

V usage is TRBV19 and J usage is TRBJ2-6, with 16 bases that match TRBD2. The CDR3 consists of 19 residues. Unmatched junction bases numbered 12, after V lost 10 bases and J lost 3 bases. CDR1 and CDR2 from the germline V gene are LNHDA and SQIVND (reference sequence). The CDR3 sequence is CATGTSGRALYGGANVLTF. DNA of the CDR3: TGTGCCACTGGGACTAGCGGGAGGGCCTTGTATGGTGGGGCCAACGTCCTGACTTTC.

This chain connects TRBV27 to TRBJ2-5; 10 nucleotides agree with TRBD2. The J segment lost 6 bases and the V segment lost 4 bases, leaving 14 bases of the junction unmatched. There are 17 residues in the CDR3. Germline loops: CDR1 MNHEY, CDR2 SMNVEV (reference sequence). The CDR3 protein is CASSSFLRSGRRKTQYF. The CDR3 nucleotides are TGTGCCAGCAGTTCCTTCTTACGTAGCGGGAGGAGAAAGACCCAGTACTTC.

This clone was observed once. This chain connects TRBV5-8 to TRBJ2-7; D is ambiguous. Germline loops: CDR1 SGHTS, CDR2 YDEGEE. There are 12 residues in the CDR3. The germline V and J ends were trimmed by 2 bases and 2 bases, with 5 bases remaining between them. CDR3 nucleotides: TGTGCCAGCAGCTTTCGCACCTACGAGCAGTACTTC. Encoded protein: CASSFRTYEQYF.